This is a list of T cell receptor beta chains from one sample in a study of CD8+ T cells in alopecia areata. Profiled with immunoSEQ multiplex PCR; TCRdb holds only in-frame clones, not every one. The table shows approximately 210,000 clones, with about three fifths occurring only once. The sample consisted of CD4+ T cells sorted from blood, taken at week 4, from a patient treated with tofacitinib. The origin of the receptors is a human donor with alopecia areata. Each CDR3 is given without its conserved first and last residue. Fields, in order: V gene, J gene, CDR3 length, CDR3 protein.

>TRBV27|TRBJ2-7|14
ASRHPASGTASEQY
>TRBV27|TRBJ1-2|13
ASSLLSYGTDEYT
>TRBV5-6|TRBJ1-6|12
ASSLDRVGSPLH
>TRBV11-1|TRBJ2-5|11
ASSSTVQETQY
>TRBV7-6|TRBJ2-7|16
ASSLAVKRLSISYEQY
>TRBV7-2|TRBJ2-1|13
ASSLSGGPYNEQF
>TRBV4-1|TRBJ2-1|14
ASSHPQAGVYNEQF
>TRBV2|TRBJ2-5|13
ASSEVRSAGETQY
>TRBV7-9|TRBJ1-1|11
ASSQRGDTEAF
>TRBV7-9|TRBJ2-2|13
ASSSEDSNTGELF
>TRBV25-1|TRBJ2-7|13
ASSGAGDRYHEQY
>TRBV5-6|TRBJ2-7|12
ASSRQGAFYEQY
>TRBV5-4|TRBJ2-1|13
ASSPTSGGENEQF
>TRBV4-1|TRBJ1-4|11
ASSLGTLEKLF
>TRBV28|TRBJ1-6|13
ASSYRGPSGEPLH
>TRBV2|TRBJ2-1|9
ASRGEYEQF
>TRBV7-2|TRBJ2-3|13
ASSLSGGNTDTQY
>TRBV5-1|TRBJ1-5|11
ASSLTVNQPQH
>TRBV5-1|TRBJ2-2|12
ASRPQPNTGELF
>TRBV4-2|TRBJ2-5|12
ASSQVQGQETQY
>TRBV29-1|TRBJ2-1|11
SVAVGGRDEQF
>TRBV15|TRBJ1-1|13
ATSRDPAGQVEAF
>TRBV29-1|TRBJ2-7|8
SAATEEQY
>TRBV10-3|TRBJ2-3|13
AISEGGGRTDTQY
>TRBV5-1|TRBJ2-1|11
ASSLERVNEQF
>TRBV9|TRBJ1-1|12
ASSARAGDTEAF
>TRBV29-1|TRBJ2-1|12
SVFRGGRRNEQF
>TRBV23-1|TRBJ2-2|12
ASSHPAATGELF
>TRBV9|TRBJ1-2|13
ASSVQGQGNYGYT
>TRBV6-1|TRBJ1-5|13
ASEDSSYSNQPQH
>TRBV2|TRBJ2-3|16
ASSLTQSGQSGTDTQY
>TRBV29-1|TRBJ2-7|12
SVITRGPTYEQY
>TRBV25-1|TRBJ1-5|11
ASRDTSNQPQH
>TRBV6-5|TRBJ1-4|13
ASTSGTPTNEKLF
>TRBV7-9|TRBJ1-2|13
ASSFDSSAFYGYT
>TRBV6-5|TRBJ1-3|12
ASIRGESGNTIY
>TRBV7-9|TRBJ1-1|12
ASSPRGQGTEAF
>TRBV20-1|TRBJ1-2|9
SAERDDGYT
>TRBV29-1|TRBJ1-5|13
SVAGGQGGNQPQH
>TRBV30|TRBJ1-2|11
AWSRVTNYGYT
>TRBV25-1|TRBJ1-6|13
ASSEEDRTFSPLH
>TRBV5-1|TRBJ2-7|12
ASSLWTGDYEQY
>TRBV29-1|TRBJ1-1|10
SIFRWSTEAF
>TRBV5-1|TRBJ2-7|14
ASSLAPGTGSYEQY
>TRBV11-2|TRBJ2-2|15
ASSARRGSFYTGELF
>TRBV6-5|TRBJ1-4|12
ASSDPGGDEKLF
>TRBV28|TRBJ1-2|9
ASSFGWGYT
>TRBV7-9|TRBJ1-2|12
ASSLESSGSGYT
>TRBV29-1|TRBJ2-7|10
SSSGGTYEQY